The 2 T cell receptor beta chains presented below share a single source sample, sequenced in a study of blood T cell repertoires in COVID-19. Libraries were prepared by immunoSEQ multiplex PCR; TCRdb keeps only in-frame clonotypes and omits some of them. Of 20,000 to 30,000 clones listed, 90% are singletons. The sequenced sample consisted of peripheral blood. The receptors derive from a man aged 65 to 79 with acute or convalescent COVID-19.

The chain couples TRBV19 to TRBJ2-7, with no clear D. The CDR3 is 14 amino acids. The V end was cut by 2 bases, the J end by 2 bases, with 10 bases between. From germline, CDR1 is LNHDA and CDR2 SQIVND (reference sequence). In DNA form, the CDR3 reads TGTGCCAGTAGTATAACTATCACCGCCTACGAGCAGTACTTC. It encodes CASSITITAYEQYF.

This chain uses TRBV19 with TRBJ2-7, with a tentative D call TRBD1 (5 bases). V was trimmed by 6 bases and J by 3 bases, leaving 15 bases between them. Germline CDR1 LNHDA, CDR2 SQIVND (reference sequence). The CDR3 length is 14 residues. The CDR3 sequence: CASSWGRANYEQYF. In DNA form, the CDR3 reads TGTGCCAGTAGCTGGGGCAGGGCGAACTACGAGCAGTACTTC.